This TCR beta chain stems from a study of blood T cell repertoires in COVID-19. Whole-study context: Specimens from acute and convalescent COVID-19 originated in the United States, Italy and Spain. PBMCs, B-cell-depleted T cells, or T cells provided the cDNA or gDNA that made up the material.

The CDR3 sequence is 13 residues long. V was cut by 0 bases and J by 4 bases, with 7 bases left in between. Per the original methods: Scientists estimated how many nucleated cells there were by amplifying reference gene primers. The repertoire was sequenced with immunoSEQ multiplex PCR; TCRdb's copy has only in-frame clones and lacks some. D and trimming were read from the DNA, whereas the V and J calls and clone size are those reported in that table. This sample has approximately 170,000 clones, with approximately 83% found just once. Regarding this clone: Other nucleotide sequences in the sample specify the same CDR3.

The specimen sequenced was peripheral blood. The source is a man between 70 and 80 years old who had recovered from COVID-19. The chain carries TRBV12-3 or TRBV12-4 and TRBJ2-7; possible D gene TRBD2, 6 bases. The DNA for the CDR3 is TGTGCCAGCAGTTTAGCGGGGGGTTACGAGCAGTACTTC. Amino acid sequence: CASSLAGGYEQYF.